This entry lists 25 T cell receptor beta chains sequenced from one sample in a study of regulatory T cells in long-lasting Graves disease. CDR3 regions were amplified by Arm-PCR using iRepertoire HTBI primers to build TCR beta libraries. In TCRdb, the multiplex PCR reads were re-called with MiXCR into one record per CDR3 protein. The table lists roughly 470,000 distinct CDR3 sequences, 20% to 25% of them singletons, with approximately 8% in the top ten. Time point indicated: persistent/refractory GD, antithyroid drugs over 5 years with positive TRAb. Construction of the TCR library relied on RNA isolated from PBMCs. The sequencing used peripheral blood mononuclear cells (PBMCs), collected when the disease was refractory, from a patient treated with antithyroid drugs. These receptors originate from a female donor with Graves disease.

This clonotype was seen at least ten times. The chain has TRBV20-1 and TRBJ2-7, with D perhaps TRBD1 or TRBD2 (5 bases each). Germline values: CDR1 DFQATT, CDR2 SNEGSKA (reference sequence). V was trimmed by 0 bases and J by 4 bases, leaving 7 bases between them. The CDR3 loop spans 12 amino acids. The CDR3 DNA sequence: TGCAGTGCTAGAGAAGAGGGGTACGAGCAGTACTTC. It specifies CSAREEGYEQYF.

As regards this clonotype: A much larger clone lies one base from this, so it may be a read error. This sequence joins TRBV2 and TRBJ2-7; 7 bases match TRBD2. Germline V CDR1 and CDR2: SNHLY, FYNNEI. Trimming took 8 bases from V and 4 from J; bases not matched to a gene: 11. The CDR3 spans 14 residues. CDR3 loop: CASGTLDGGYEQYF. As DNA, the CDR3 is TGTGCCAGCGGGACCTTGGACGGGGGGTACGAGCAGTACTTC.

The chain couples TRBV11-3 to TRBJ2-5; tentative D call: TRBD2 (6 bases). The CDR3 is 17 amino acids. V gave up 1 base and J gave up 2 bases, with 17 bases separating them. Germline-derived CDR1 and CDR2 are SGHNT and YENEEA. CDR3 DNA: TGTGCCAGCAGCTTAGGGTCTCTAGCGAACAAACAAGAGACCCAGTACTTC. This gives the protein CASSLGSLANKQETQYF.

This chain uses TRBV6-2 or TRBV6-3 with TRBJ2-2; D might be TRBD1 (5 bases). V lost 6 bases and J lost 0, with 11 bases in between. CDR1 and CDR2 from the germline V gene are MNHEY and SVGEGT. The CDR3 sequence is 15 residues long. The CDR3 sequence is CASRVLTANTGELFF. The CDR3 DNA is TGTGCCAGCAGGGTACTGACAGCGAACACCGGGGAGCTGTTTTTT.

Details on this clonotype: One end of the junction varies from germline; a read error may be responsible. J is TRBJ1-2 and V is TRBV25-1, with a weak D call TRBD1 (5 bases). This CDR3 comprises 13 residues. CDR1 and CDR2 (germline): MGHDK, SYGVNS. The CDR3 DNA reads TGTGCCAGCGGTGAAACCAGGGATAATGGCTACACCTTC. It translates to CASGETRDNGYTF.

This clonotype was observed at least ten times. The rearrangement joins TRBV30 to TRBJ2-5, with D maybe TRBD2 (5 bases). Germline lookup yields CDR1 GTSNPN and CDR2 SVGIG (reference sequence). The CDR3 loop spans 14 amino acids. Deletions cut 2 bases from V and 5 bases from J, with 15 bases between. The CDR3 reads CAWSREGVMETQYF. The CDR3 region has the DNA TGTGCCTGGAGTCGCGAGGGAGTTATGGAGACCCAGTACTTC.

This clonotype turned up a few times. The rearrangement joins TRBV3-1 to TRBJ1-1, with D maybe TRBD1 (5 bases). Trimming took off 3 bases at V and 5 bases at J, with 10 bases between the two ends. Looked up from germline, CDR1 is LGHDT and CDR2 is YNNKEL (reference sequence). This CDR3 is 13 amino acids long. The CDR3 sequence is CASSHQGRTEAFF. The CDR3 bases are TGTGCCAGCAGCCATCAGGGCAGGACTGAAGCTTTCTTT.

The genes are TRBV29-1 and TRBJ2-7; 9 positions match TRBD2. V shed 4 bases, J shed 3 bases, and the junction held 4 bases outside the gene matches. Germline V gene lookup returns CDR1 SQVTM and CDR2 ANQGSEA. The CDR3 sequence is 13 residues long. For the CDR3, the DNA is TGCAGCGTTGTTAGCGGGAGTAACTACGAGCAGTACTTC. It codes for CSVVSGSNYEQYF.

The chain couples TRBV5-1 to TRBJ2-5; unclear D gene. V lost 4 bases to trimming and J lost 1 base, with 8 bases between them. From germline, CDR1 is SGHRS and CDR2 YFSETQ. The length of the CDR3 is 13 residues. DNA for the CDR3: TGCGCCAGCAGCCCTCTATTCCAAGAGACCCAGTACTTC. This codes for CASSPLFQETQYF.

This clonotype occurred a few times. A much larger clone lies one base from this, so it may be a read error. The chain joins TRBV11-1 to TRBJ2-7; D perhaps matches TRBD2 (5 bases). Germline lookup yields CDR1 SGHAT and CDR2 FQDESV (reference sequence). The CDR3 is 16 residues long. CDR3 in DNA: TGTGCCAGCAGCTTAGGAGCGGTAACCTCCTCCTGCGAGCAGTACTTC. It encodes CASSLGAVTSSCEQYF.

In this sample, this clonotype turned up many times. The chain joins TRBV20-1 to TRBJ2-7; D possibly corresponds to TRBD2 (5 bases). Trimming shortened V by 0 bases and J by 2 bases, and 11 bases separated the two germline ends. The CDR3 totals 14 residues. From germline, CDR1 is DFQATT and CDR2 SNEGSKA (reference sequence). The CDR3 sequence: CSARDRERTYEQYF. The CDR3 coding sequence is TGCAGTGCTAGAGATCGCGAGCGGACCTACGAGCAGTACTTC.

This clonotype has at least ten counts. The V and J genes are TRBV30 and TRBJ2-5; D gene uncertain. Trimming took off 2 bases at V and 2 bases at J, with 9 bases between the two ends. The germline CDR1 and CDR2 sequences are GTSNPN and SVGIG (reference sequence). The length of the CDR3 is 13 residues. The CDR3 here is CAWSIADQETQYF. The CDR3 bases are TGTGCCTGGAGTATTGCGGATCAAGAGACCCAGTACTTC.

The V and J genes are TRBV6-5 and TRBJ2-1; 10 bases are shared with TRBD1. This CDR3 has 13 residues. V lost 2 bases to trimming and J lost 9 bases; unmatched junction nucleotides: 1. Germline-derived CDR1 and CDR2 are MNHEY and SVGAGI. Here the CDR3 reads CASSYRDRGEQFF. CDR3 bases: TGTGCCAGCAGTTACCGGGACAGGGGTGAGCAGTTCTTC.

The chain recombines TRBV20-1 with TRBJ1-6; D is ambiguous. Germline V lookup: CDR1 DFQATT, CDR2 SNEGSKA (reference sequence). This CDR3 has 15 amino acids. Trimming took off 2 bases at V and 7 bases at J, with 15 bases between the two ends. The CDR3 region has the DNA TGCAGTGCTAGACTCACAAGTATCATAAATTCACCCCTCCACTTT. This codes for CSARLTSIINSPLHF.

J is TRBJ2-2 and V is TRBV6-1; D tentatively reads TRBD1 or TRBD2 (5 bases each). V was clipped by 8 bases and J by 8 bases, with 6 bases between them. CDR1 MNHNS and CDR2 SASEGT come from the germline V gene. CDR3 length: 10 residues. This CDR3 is CASWGGELFF. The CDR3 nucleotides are TGTGCCAGCTGGGGGGGGGAGCTGTTTTTT.

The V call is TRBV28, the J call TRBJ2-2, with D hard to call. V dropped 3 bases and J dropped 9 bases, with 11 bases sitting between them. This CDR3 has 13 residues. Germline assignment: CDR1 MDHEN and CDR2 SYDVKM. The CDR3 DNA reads TGTGCCAGCAGTTTTGGGCTGACCTGGGAGCTGTTTTTT. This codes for CASSFGLTWELFF.

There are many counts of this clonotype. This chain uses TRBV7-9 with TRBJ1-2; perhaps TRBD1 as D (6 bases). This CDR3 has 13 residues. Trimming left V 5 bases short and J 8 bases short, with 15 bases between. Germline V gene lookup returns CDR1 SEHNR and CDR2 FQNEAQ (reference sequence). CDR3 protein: CASSALGGHGYTF. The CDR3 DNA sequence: TGTGCCAGCAGCGCCCTAGGGGGGCACGGCTACACCTTC.

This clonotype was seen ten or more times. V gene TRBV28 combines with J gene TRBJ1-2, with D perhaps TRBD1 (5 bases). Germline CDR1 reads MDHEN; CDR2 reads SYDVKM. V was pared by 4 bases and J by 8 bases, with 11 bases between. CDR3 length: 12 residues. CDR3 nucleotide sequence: TGTGCCAGCAGTTCCGGGACCCGCGGCTACACCTTC. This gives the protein CASSSGTRGYTF.

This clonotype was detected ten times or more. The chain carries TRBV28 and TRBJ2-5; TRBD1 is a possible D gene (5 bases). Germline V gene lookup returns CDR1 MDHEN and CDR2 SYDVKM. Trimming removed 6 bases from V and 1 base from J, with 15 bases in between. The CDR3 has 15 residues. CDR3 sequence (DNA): TGTGCCAGCAGCCTCGGGCAGGGCCTCCAAGAGACCCAGTACTTC. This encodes CASSLGQGLQETQYF.

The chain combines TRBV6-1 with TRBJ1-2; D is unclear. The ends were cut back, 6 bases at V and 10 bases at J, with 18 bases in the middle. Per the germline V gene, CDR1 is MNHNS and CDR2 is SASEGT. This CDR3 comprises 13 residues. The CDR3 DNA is TGTGCCAGCAGGATAGATAATATGAATGTCTACACCTTC. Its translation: CASRIDNMNVYTF.

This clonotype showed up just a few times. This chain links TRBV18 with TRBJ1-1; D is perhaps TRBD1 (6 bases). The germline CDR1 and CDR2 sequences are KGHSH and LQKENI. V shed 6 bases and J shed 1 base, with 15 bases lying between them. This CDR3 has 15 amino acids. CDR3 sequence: CASSVTPTGNTEAFF. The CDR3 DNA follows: TGTGCCAGCTCTGTAACACCGACAGGGAACACTGAAGCTTTCTTT.

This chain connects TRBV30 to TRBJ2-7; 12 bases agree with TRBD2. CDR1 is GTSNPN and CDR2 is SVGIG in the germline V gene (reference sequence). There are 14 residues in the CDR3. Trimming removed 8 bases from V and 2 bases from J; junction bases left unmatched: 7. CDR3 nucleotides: TGTGCCGGGACTCGGACTAGCGGGACCTACGAGCAGTACTTC. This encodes CAGTRTSGTYEQYF.

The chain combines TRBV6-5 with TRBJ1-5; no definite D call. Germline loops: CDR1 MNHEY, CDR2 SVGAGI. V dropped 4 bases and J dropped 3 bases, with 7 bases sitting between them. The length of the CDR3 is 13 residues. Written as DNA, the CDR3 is TGTGCCAGCAGTTCGGACCTCAATCAGCCCCAGCATTTT. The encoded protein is CASSSDLNQPQHF.

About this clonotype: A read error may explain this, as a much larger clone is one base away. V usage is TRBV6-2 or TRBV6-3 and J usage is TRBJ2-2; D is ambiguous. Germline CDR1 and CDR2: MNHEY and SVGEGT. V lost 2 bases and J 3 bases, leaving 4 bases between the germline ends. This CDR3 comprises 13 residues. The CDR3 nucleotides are TGTGCCAGCAGTTACGGGGACACCGGGGAGCTGTTTTTT. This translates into CASSYGDTGELFF.

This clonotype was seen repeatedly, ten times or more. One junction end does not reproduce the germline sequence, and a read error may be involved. The CDR3: CASSLRTGETQYF. CDR3 coding DNA: TGTGCTAGCAGCCTCCGGACAGGAGAGACCCAGTACTTC. The rearrangement uses TRBV5-6 and TRBJ2-5; 7 bases are shared with TRBD1. CDR1 is SGHDT, CDR2 YYEEEE, per germline. The CDR3 has 13 amino acids.